Shown below are 22 T cell receptor beta chains from a single sample sequenced in a study of blood T cell repertoires in COVID-19. Sequencing used immunoSEQ multiplex PCR; TCRdb keeps in-frame clones, though not all of them. The sample lists just over 150,000 clones, under 90% occurring once. The sample taken for sequencing was peripheral blood. The receptors were sampled from a man in his sixties with acute or convalescent COVID-19.

This clone was counted a few times. The chain is built from TRBV18 and TRBJ2-2; TRBD1 agrees at 8 bases. The CDR3 is 14 residues long. Germline CDR1 reads KGHSH; CDR2 reads LQKENI. Trimming removed 6 bases from V and 5 bases from J; junction bases left unmatched: 5. The CDR3 coding sequence is TGTGCCAGCTCTTCAGGGGGCCAAACCGGGGAGCTGTTTTTT. It yields the protein CASSSGGQTGELFF. Filled out from reference TRBV18 and TRBJ2-2, the complete variable domain reads NAGVMQNPRHLVRRRGQEARLRCSPMKGHSHVYWYRQLPEEGLKFMVYLQKENIIDESGMPKERFSAEFPKEGPSILRIQQVVRGDSAAYFCASSSGGQTGELFFGEGSRLTVL.

The chain carries TRBV3-1 (or the pseudogene TRBV3-2) and TRBJ1-4, with a possible D match to TRBD1 (6 bases). V dropped 4 bases and J dropped 4 bases, with 10 bases sitting between them. Germline assignment: CDR1 LGHDT and CDR2 YNNKEL (reference sequence). This CDR3 comprises 14 residues. The CDR3 DNA follows: TGTGCCAGCAGCCGGACAGAGATTAATGAAAAACTGTTTTTT. It codes for CASSRTEINEKLFF.

This chain joins TRBV2 and TRBJ1-5, with TRBD1 identical over 9 bases. The CDR3 spans 15 residues. Germline trimming cut 6 bases from V and 6 bases from J; bases unmatched to any gene: 9. Germline V gene sequence: CDR1 SNHLY, CDR2 FYNNEI. The DNA of the CDR3 is TGTGCCAGCAGCGCAAGGACAGGGGTTTTTCAGCCCCAGCATTTT. Translated, it gives CASSARTGVFQPQHF.

The chain links TRBV9 to TRBJ2-3, with 9 bases fitting TRBD2. V lost 3 bases, J lost 4 bases, and 6 bases stayed unmatched. Germline CDR1 SGDLS, CDR2 YYNGEE. There are 15 residues in the CDR3. For the CDR3, the DNA is TGTGCCAGCAGCGCGATAGCGGGAGTGGCAGATACGCAGTATTTT. It translates to CASSAIAGVADTQYF.

This clone came up once. This chain joins TRBV7-9 and TRBJ1-2; 8 bases agree with TRBD1. Per germline, CDR1 SEHNR and CDR2 FQNEAQ (reference sequence). CDR3 length: 13 residues. The ends lost 3 bases at V and 7 bases at J; junction bases unmatched: 4. The CDR3 nucleotides read TGTGCCAGCAGCTTGGGGCAGGGGGCTGGCTACACCTTC. Amino acids: CASSLGQGAGYTF.

CDR3 amino acids: CATLFGGRTYGYTF. CDR3 DNA sequence: TGTGCCACCCTATTTGGAGGCAGGACCTATGGCTACACCTTC. This chain connects TRBV28 to TRBJ1-2; D is undetermined. V lost 10 bases and J 4 bases, leaving 19 bases between the germline ends. Germline V lookup: CDR1 MDHEN, CDR2 SYDVKM. This CDR3 comprises 14 residues.

This clone was picked up one time. This chain joins TRBV5-1 and TRBJ2-7, with 9 bases identical to TRBD1. J lost 2 bases, V lost 5 bases, and 8 bases had no gene match. This CDR3 comprises 15 residues. Germline CDR1 and CDR2: SGHRS and YFSETQ. CDR3 nucleotide sequence: TGCGCCAGCAGTCAGACAGGGGGGGCCCCCTACGAGCAGTACTTC. Translation: CASSQTGGAPYEQYF.

The chain uses TRBV3-1 (or the pseudogene TRBV3-2) and TRBJ2-7, with 7 bases identical to TRBD1. The CDR3 spans 17 residues. J gave up 2 bases and V 5 bases, and 15 bases lay outside the gene matches. Germline values: CDR1 LGHDT, CDR2 YNNKEL (reference sequence). CDR3 in amino acids: CASSGLTGSRRAYEQYF. CDR3 sequence (DNA): TGTGCCAGCAGCGGTTTGACAGGGTCTCGGCGGGCCTACGAGCAGTACTTC.

This clone was seen once. The genes are TRBV6-5 and TRBJ2-3; 7 bases line up with TRBD2. The CDR3 consists of 14 residues. In germline, CDR1 is MNHEY, CDR2 SVGAGI. The V segment lost 4 bases and the J segment 6 bases; nucleotides outside the gene matches: 7. Written as DNA, the CDR3 is TGTGCCAGCAGTTCACGTGGGGGGGAGGATACGCAGTATTTT. Translating it yields CASSSRGGEDTQYF.

V is TRBV5-4 and J is TRBJ1-2; TRBD1 matches at 8 bases. Germline lookup yields CDR1 SGHNT and CDR2 YYREEE (reference sequence). Germline trimming cut 3 bases from V and 10 bases from J; bases unmatched to any gene: 8. This CDR3 region has 13 residues. The CDR3 loop reads CASSSDRAKAYTF. The CDR3 nucleotides are TGTGCCAGCAGCTCGGACAGGGCTAAGGCCTACACCTTC.

The CDR3 nucleotides are TGTGCCAGTAGTGTTCGGGGAGGGTGGGGCCAGGACACTGAAGCTTTCTTT. It yields the protein CASSVRGGWGQDTEAFF. V usage is TRBV19 and J usage is TRBJ1-1, with D perhaps matching TRBD1 (5 bases). CDR3 length: 17 residues. Trimming cost V 5 bases and J 3 bases, with 22 bases left between them. CDR1 LNHDA and CDR2 SQIVND come from the germline V gene (reference sequence).

The chain joins TRBV28 to TRBJ1-1; D uncertain. The CDR3 has 12 amino acids. Between the trimmed V and J ends, which lost 6 bases and 3 bases, there was a span of 8 bases. CDR1 and CDR2 (germline): MDHEN, SYDVKM. For the CDR3, the DNA is TGTGCCAGCAGAGAAACAGACACTGAAGCTTTCTTT. Translated: CASRETDTEAFF.

The chain uses TRBV9 and TRBJ2-5; 10 nucleotides align to TRBD2. The V gene's germline CDR1 is SGDLS and CDR2 YYNGEE. The CDR3 has 15 amino acids. The trim removed 2 bases at V and 5 bases at J, leaving 6 bases unmatched. Here the CDR3 DNA reads TGTGCCAGCAGCGTCGTAGCGGGGGGCATTGAGACCCAGTACTTC. Protein product: CASSVVAGGIETQYF.

This chain uses TRBV5-6 with TRBJ1-2; possibly TRBD1 for D (5 bases). Trimming shortened V by 4 bases and J by 2 bases, and 12 bases separated the two germline ends. The CDR3 covers 14 residues. Per germline, CDR1 SGHDT and CDR2 YYEEEE. The DNA for the CDR3 is TGTGCCAGCAGCCCCCTTTCAGGGAACTATGGCTACACCTTC. It translates to CASSPLSGNYGYTF.

This chain links TRBV3-1 (or the pseudogene TRBV3-2) with TRBJ2-4; D might be TRBD1 (5 bases). This CDR3 has 13 residues. The germline V gene encodes CDR1 LGHDT and CDR2 YNNKEL (reference sequence). V was clipped by 4 bases and J by 12 bases, with 16 bases between them. CDR3 in DNA: TGTGCCAGCAGCCTGGCCCAGGGAATGGGTCAGTACTTC. This codes for CASSLAQGMGQYF.

This clone turned up a few times. The chain carries TRBV14 and TRBJ2-5; D possibly corresponds to TRBD2 (5 bases). Trimming removed 5 bases from V and 8 bases from J, with 9 bases in between. The CDR3 totals 11 residues. Germline V gene lookup returns CDR1 SGHDN and CDR2 FVKESK. CDR3 in amino acids: CASSGRGTQYF. The CDR3, as DNA: TGTGCCAGCAGCGGACGGGGAACCCAGTACTTC. Full variable domain (outside the CDR3, taken from reference TRBV14 and TRBJ2-5): EAGVTQFPSHSVIEKGQTVTLRCDPISGHDNLYWYRRVMGKEIKFLLHFVKESKQDESGMPNNRFLAERTGGTYSTLKVQPAELEDSGVYFCASSGRGTQYFGPGTRLLVL.

The rearrangement links TRBV11-2 to TRBJ2-7; 13 nucleotides align to TRBD2. V was clipped by 0 bases and J by 7 bases; unmatched bases: 6. The germline V gene encodes CDR1 SGHAT and CDR2 FQNNGV. CDR3 length: 16 amino acids. The CDR3: CASSLELAGGPGEQYF. CDR3 nucleotides: TGTGCCAGCAGCTTAGAACTAGCGGGGGGGCCGGGAGAGCAGTACTTC.

This chain links TRBV29-1 with TRBJ2-2; the match to TRBD2 covers 8 bases. CDR3 size: 14 residues. V was pared by 6 bases and J by 0 bases, with 3 bases of the junction left unmatched. From germline, CDR1 is SQVTM and CDR2 ANQGSEA. The CDR3 DNA is TGCAGCGTGCATAGCGGGGCGAACACCGGGGAGCTGTTTTTT. Translated: CSVHSGANTGELFF.

The chain is built from TRBV2 and TRBJ2-5, with 10 bases aligning to TRBD1. V was pared by 5 bases and J by 9 bases, with 15 bases of the junction left unmatched. Germline-derived CDR1 and CDR2 are SNHLY and FYNNEI. There are 16 residues in the CDR3. The CDR3 DNA sequence: TGTGCCAGCAGTCCCTCGGGACAGGGGAGGGCGGTTGCCCAGTACTTC. It specifies CASSPSGQGRAVAQYF. Drawing the rest from reference TRBV2 and TRBJ2-5, the complete variable domain is EPEVTQTPSHQVTQMGQEVILRCVPISNHLYFYWYRQILGQKVEFLVSFYNNEISEKSEIFDDQFSVERPDGSNFTLKIRSTKLEDSAMYFCASSPSGQGRAVAQYFGPGTRLLVL.

CDR3 in DNA: TGTGCCAGCAGTTACCGGACAGGGAGGCCCCTCCACTTT. This encodes CASSYRTGRPLHF. The chain couples TRBV6-6 to TRBJ1-6; 8 bases line up with TRBD1. This CDR3 is 13 amino acids long. V shed 2 bases and J 13 bases; nucleotides not matched to a gene: 4. The V gene's germline CDR1 is MNHNY and CDR2 SVGAGI (reference sequence).

The table lists this clone with a few counts. This chain connects TRBV27 to TRBJ2-2; a possible D gene is TRBD2 (5 bases). Germline-derived CDR1 and CDR2 are MNHEY and SMNVEV (reference sequence). This CDR3 region has 13 residues. The CDR3 coding sequence is TGTGAAAGCGGCAGGAAGAACACCGGGGAGCTGTTTTTT. Amino acid sequence: CESGRKNTGELFF.

The rearrangement links TRBV27 to TRBJ2-3; the D gene is possibly TRBD2 (7 bases). CDR1 and CDR2 from the germline V gene are MNHEY and SMNVEV (reference sequence). The V end was cut by 3 bases, the J end by 3 bases, with 13 bases between. This CDR3 region has 15 residues. CDR3 sequence reads: CASSFARGGTDTQYF. CDR3 bases: TGTGCCAGCAGTTTCGCGAGGGGGGGGACAGATACGCAGTATTTT.